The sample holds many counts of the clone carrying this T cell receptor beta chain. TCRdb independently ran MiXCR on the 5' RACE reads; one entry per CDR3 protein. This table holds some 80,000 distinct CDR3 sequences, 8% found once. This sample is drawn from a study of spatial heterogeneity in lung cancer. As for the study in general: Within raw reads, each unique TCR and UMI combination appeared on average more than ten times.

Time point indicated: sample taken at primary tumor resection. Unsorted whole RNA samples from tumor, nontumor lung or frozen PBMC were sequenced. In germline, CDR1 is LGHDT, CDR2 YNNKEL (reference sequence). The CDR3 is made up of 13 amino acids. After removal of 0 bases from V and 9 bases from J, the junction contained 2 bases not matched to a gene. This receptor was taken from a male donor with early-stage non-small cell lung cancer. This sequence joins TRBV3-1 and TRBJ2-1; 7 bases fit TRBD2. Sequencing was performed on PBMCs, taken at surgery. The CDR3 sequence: CASSQDPGGEQFF. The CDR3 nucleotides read TGTGCCAGCAGCCAAGATCCGGGGGGTGAGCAGTTCTTC.